These T cell receptor beta chains were read from a single sample in a study of cytomegalovirus exposure and HLA in healthy donors. The protocol was immunoSEQ multiplex PCR, while the TCRdb copy is restricted to in-frame clones and leaves out a portion. The sample lists about 130,000 clones, about 80% seen once, with around 2.5% in the top ten. The specimen was PBMCs. Source of these receptors: a young man in good health and CMV-seronegative. The CDR3 runs from the conserved cysteine through the conserved F or W. Each record gives: V gene, D gene, clone size, J gene, CDR3 DNA, CDR3 protein. The D gene is left open where the match is weak. Where a row states a size, it is once, few, many or the class of an expanded clone; other rows omit it.

>TRBV7-9|TRBD2|.|TRBJ2-1
TGTGCCAGCAGCTTGTCCGGGACTAGCGGGAGTCCCCACCAAAATGAGCAGTTCTTC
CASSLSGTSGSPHQNEQFF
>TRBV29-1|TRBD1|.|TRBJ2-3
TGCAGCGTAAGGACAGGGACTGATACGCAGTATTTT
CSVRTGTDTQYF
>TRBV2|TRBD1|.|TRBJ1-2
TGTGCCAGCAAGGGACAGGGAGGTAACTATGGCTACACCTTC
CASKGQGGNYGYTF
>TRBV7-8|.|.|TRBJ2-1
TGTGCCAGCAGCTTAATATCCGGGAACGAAATAACCTACAATGAGCAGTTCTTC
CASSLISGNEITYNEQFF
>TRBV5-8|.|.|TRBJ1-1
TGTGCCAGCAGCTTTTTACTCCAGGACAGTTGCGGAGCTTTCTTT
CASSFLLQDSCGAFF
>TRBV5-1|.|.|TRBJ2-1
TGCGCCAGCAGCTTGGGACTAGATGAGCAGTTCTTC
CASSLGLDEQFF
>TRBV11-2|TRBD1|.|TRBJ2-7
TGTGCCAGCAGCTCAGGGGGCCGGGGAAGCTGGTACGAGCAGTACTTC
CASSSGGRGSWYEQYF
>TRBV10-3|.|.|TRBJ1-6
TGTGCCATCACGGTTGGTAATAATTCACCCCTCCACTTT
CAITVGNNSPLHF
>TRBV5-1|TRBD2|.|TRBJ2-1
TGCGCCAGCAGCTTAGCCGGGACTAGCGGGAGGAACGAGCAGTTCTTC
CASSLAGTSGRNEQFF
>TRBV7-9|.|few|TRBJ1-5
TGTGCCAGCAGCTACTTTCCAGGGTCTCAGCCCCAGCATTTT
CASSYFPGSQPQHF
>TRBV9|TRBD2|.|TRBJ2-5
TGTGCCAGCAGCGTAGAGGGACTAACGGAAGAGACCCAGTACTTC
CASSVEGLTEETQYF